The 10 T cell receptor beta chains below come from one sample, sequenced in a study of identical twins. From the 5' RACE reads, TCRdb called clonotypes with MiXCR, one entry per CDR3 protein. The data contain hundreds of thousands of distinct CDR3 sequences, about 18% of them singletons. These sequences were also reported in another study, on T cells expressing NK-cell markers.

The sample taken for sequencing was PBMCs. These TCRs come from a woman aged 18-29 years in good health.

Ten or more counts support this clonotype. The chain's CDR3 is CASSLMLGGTDTQYF. The CDR3, as DNA: TGCGCCAGCAGCCTCATGCTGGGAGGGACAGATACGCAGTATTTT. This chain uses TRBV5-1 with TRBJ2-3, with TRBD2 identical over 7 bases. This CDR3 spans 15 amino acids. V was clipped by 4 bases and J by 3 bases; unmatched bases: 8. CDR1 is SGHRS and CDR2 is YFSETQ in the germline V gene. The full variable domain, in which reference TRBV5-1 and TRBJ2-3 provide the parts outside the CDR3, is KAGVTQTPRYLIKTRGQQVTLSCSPISGHRSVSWYQQTPGQGLQFLFEYFSETQRNKGNFPGRFSGRQFSNSRSEMNVSTLELGDSALYLCASSLMLGGTDTQYFGPGTRLTVL.

In DNA, the CDR3 is TGTGCCAGCAGTCCACCGAGAAAAGAGACCCAGTACTTC. Its protein is CASSPPRKETQYF. This chain connects TRBV12-3 or TRBV12-4 to TRBJ2-5; D unresolved. V lost 5 bases and J 3 bases, leaving 10 bases between the germline ends. This CDR3 comprises 13 residues.

This clonotype was observed a handful of times. V usage is TRBV12-3 or TRBV12-4 and J usage is TRBJ2-7; no definite D call. Trimming took 2 bases from V and 2 from J, leaving 7 bases between them. The length of the CDR3 is 13 residues. The CDR3 coding sequence is TGTGCCAGCAGTTTACCTAAGCCCTACGAGCAGTACTTC. This encodes CASSLPKPYEQYF.

This clonotype was observed a handful of times. The chain links TRBV14 to TRBJ2-4, with D tentatively TRBD2 (5 bases). The CDR3 spans 12 residues. V shed 5 bases and J shed 6 bases, with 8 bases lying between them. CDR1 and CDR2 from the germline V gene are SGHDN and FVKESK. In DNA, the CDR3 is TGTGCCAGCAGCGGGAGTGGAAACATTCAGTACTTC. This encodes CASSGSGNIQYF.

Details on this clonotype: Relative to the germline gene, one junction end is altered; a read error may explain this. The genes are TRBV3-1 and TRBJ2-3; possible D gene TRBD2, 6 bases. The CDR3 consists of 17 residues. The germline V gene encodes CDR1 LGHDT and CDR2 YNNKEL (reference sequence). CDR3 loop: CASCQDHGSGRRGTQYF. The CDR3 DNA follows: TGTGCCAGCTGCCAAGATCACGGGAGCGGGCGCCGGGGGACGCAGTATTTT.

This clonotype was found a few times. For the CDR3, the DNA is TGTGCCAGCAGTTTAGGGGCTAGTTTAAGTGAGCAGTTCTTC. Its protein product is CASSLGASLSEQFF. The chain joins TRBV27 to TRBJ2-1, with D possibly TRBD1 on 5 matching bases. The germline V gene encodes CDR1 MNHEY and CDR2 SMNVEV (reference sequence). The CDR3 has 14 residues. V was cut by 2 bases and J by 9 bases, with 14 bases left in between.

This clonotype was found many times. The chain carries TRBV7-2 and TRBJ1-5; D possibly corresponds to TRBD1 (5 bases). V lost 2 bases and J lost 4, with 12 bases in between. CDR1 and CDR2 from the germline V gene are SGHTA and FQGNSA. This CDR3 has 15 residues. The CDR3 DNA is TGTGCCAGCAGCTTACGGGGCGGCCAGAATCAGCCCCAGCATTTT. Translation gives CASSLRGGQNQPQHF. The full variable domain, its missing parts supplied by reference TRBV7-2 and TRBJ1-5, is GAGVSQSPSNKVTEKGKDVELRCDPISGHTALYWYRQSLGQGLEFLIYFQGNSAPDKSGLPSDRFSAERTGGSVSTLTIQRTQQEDSAVYLCASSLRGGQNQPQHFGDGTRLSIL.

This clonotype was observed a few times. The chain combines TRBV12-3 or TRBV12-4 with TRBJ2-7; 7 bases match TRBD2. After removal of 3 bases from V and 5 bases from J, the junction contained 7 bases not matched to a gene. The CDR3 loop spans 14 amino acids. The CDR3 bases are TGTGCCAGCAGTTTGGGCGGGAGAGTAAACGAGCAGTACTTC. This sequence encodes CASSLGGRVNEQYF.

The CDR3, as DNA: TGTGCCAGCAGCCACCCGACTAGCGGGGCCCCAGATACGCAGTATTTT. Its protein product is CASSHPTSGAPDTQYF. The chain recombines TRBV4-2 with TRBJ2-3, with 11 bases fitting TRBD2. CDR1 and CDR2 from the germline V gene are LGHNA and YNFKEQ. Trimming removed 3 bases from V and 4 bases from J; junction bases left unmatched: 6. This CDR3 is built from 16 residues.

This chain joins TRBV7-2 and TRBJ2-7; 13 positions agree with TRBD2. V gave up 5 bases and J gave up 6 bases; unmatched junction bases: 7. Germline V gene sequence: CDR1 SGHTA, CDR2 FQGNSA. This CDR3 is built from 15 residues. The CDR3 loop is CASSTRTSGSIEQYF. The CDR3 DNA reads as TGTGCCAGCAGCACTCGGACTAGCGGGAGCATCGAGCAGTACTTC.